This T cell receptor (beta chain) was captured in a study of blood T cell repertoires in COVID-19. Study as a whole: Acute-phase and convalescent COVID-19 samples originated in the United States, Italy and Spain.

The assay was immunoSEQ multiplex PCR, and TCRdb's table has in-frame clones only and misses some. Altogether around 260,000 clones are present, 80% to 95% being singletons, with the ten largest covering roughly 1.1%. The CDR3 totals 14 residues. Germline V gene lookup returns CDR1 MDHEN and CDR2 SYDVKM. Trimming pared 6 bases from V and 6 bases from J, leaving 17 bases between. Source material: PBMCs or T cells enriched from blood (not recorded which). This TCR was sampled from a woman in her twenties or thirties who had recovered from COVID-19. The chain couples TRBV28 to TRBJ1-2; perhaps TRBD1 as D (5 bases). CDR3 sequence (DNA): TGTGCCAGCAGGACGGGAGCTGGGGCCCATGGCTACACCTTC. This translates into CASRTGAGAHGYTF.